This entry describes one TCR beta chain. The use of genomic DNA as template underpinned the TCR beta VDJ and CDR3 profiling. TCRdb recomputed calls from the reads with MiXCR, one row per CDR3 protein. This table has around 200,000 distinct CDR3 sequences, more than 55% appearing once. The entry originates in a study of CD8+CD57+ T cells in acquired aplastic anemia. The CDR3 extends over 15 amino acids. Germline values: CDR1 MGHDK, CDR2 SYGVNS. The germline V and J ends were trimmed by 6 bases and 5 bases, with 16 bases remaining between them. An expansion of CD8+CD57+ cells by flow cytometry had been shown in patients chosen for sequencing.

Sequenced: sorted CD4+, CD8+, or CD8+CD57+ T cells (not recorded which) from PBMCs. The chain joins TRBV25-1 to TRBJ1-4, with D tentatively TRBD1 (5 bases). The receptor was isolated from a human donor with aplastic anemia. The CDR3 DNA reads as TGTGCCAGCAGCCTTGAAGGGACGGAAAATGAAAAACTGTTTTTT. Amino acid sequence: CASSLEGTENEKLFF. The full variable domain, rest sourced from reference TRBV25-1 and TRBJ1-4, is EADIYQTPRYLVIGTGKKITLECSQTMGHDKMYWYQQDPGMELHLIHYSYGVNSTEKGDLSSESTVSRIRTEHFPLTLESARPSHTSQYLCASSLEGTENEKLFFGSGTQLSVL.